This T cell receptor (beta chain) came from a study of T cells after yellow fever vaccination. Study-wide results and limits: When the response was secondary, it was weaker but reached its peak faster, day 5 versus 15. High-abundance clonotypes from the bulk population could contaminate FACS-sorted repertoires. Post-booster reappearance was seen for most primary-vaccination clones (roughly 96% CD4, 75% to 90% CD8).

This clonotype was counted ten times or more. The antigen remains undetermined. The germline V gene has CDR1 DFQATT and CDR2 SNEGSKA (reference sequence). This CDR3 spans 13 amino acids. The V and J ends lost 6 bases and 3 bases, in that order; junction bases with no gene match: 7. In TCRdb, the 5' RACE reads were re-called with MiXCR into one record per CDR3 protein. The data contain roughly 27,000 distinct CDR3 sequences, about 5% of them singletons. The sample consisted of CD8+ T cells sorted from PBMCs, taken 10 days after the yellow fever booster vaccination. The receptor was derived from a man aged 25 to 40 who received the YFV17D yellow fever vaccine. V and J are TRBV20-1 and TRBJ2-7; 8 bases are a match to TRBD2. The CDR3 sequence: CSAPSGSLYEQYF. CDR3 in DNA: TGCAGTGCCCCGAGCGGGAGCCTCTACGAGCAGTACTTC.